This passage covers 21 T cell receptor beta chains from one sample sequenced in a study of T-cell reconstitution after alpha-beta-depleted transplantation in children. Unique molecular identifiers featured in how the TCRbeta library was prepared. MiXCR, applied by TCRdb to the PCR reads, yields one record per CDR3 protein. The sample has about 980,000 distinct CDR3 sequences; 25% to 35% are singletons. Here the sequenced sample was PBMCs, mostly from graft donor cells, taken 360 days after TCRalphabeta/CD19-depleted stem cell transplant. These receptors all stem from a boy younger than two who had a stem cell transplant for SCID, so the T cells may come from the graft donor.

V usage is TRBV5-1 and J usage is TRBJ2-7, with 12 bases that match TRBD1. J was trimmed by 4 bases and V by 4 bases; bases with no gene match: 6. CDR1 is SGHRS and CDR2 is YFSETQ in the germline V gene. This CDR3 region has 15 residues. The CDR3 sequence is CASSAGTGGEYEQYF. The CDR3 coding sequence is TGCGCCAGCAGCGCCGGGACAGGGGGCGAATACGAGCAGTACTTC.

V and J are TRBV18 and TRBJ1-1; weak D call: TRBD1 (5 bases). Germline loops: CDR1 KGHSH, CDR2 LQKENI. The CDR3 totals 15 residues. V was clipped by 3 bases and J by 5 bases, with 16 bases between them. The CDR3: CASSPGRALGTEAFF. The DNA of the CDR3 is TGTGCCAGCTCACCGGGACGGGCCCTAGGGACTGAAGCTTTCTTT. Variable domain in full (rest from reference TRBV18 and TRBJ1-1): NAGVMQNPRHLVRRRGQEARLRCSPMKGHSHVYWYRQLPEEGLKFMVYLQKENIIDESGMPKERFSAEFPKEGPSILRIQQVVRGDSAAYFCASSPGRALGTEAFFGQGTRLTVV.

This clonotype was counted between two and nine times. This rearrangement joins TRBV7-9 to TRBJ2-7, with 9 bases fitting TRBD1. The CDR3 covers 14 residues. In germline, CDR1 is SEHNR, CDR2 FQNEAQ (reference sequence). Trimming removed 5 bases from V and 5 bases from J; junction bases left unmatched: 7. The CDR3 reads CASSPRTGVDEQYF. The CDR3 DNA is TGTGCCAGCAGCCCACGGACAGGGGTTGACGAGCAGTACTTC.

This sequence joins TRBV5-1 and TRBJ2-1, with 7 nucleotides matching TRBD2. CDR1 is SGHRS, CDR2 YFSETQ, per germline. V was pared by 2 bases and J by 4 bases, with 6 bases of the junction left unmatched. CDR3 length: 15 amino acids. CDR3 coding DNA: TGCGCCAGCAGCTTCAATGGGGGGGGATACAATGAGCAGTTCTTC. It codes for CASSFNGGGYNEQFF. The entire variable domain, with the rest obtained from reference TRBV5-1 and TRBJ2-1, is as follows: KAGVTQTPRYLIKTRGQQVTLSCSPISGHRSVSWYQQTPGQGLQFLFEYFSETQRNKGNFPGRFSGRQFSNSRSEMNVSTLELGDSALYLCASSFNGGGYNEQFFGPGTRLTVL.

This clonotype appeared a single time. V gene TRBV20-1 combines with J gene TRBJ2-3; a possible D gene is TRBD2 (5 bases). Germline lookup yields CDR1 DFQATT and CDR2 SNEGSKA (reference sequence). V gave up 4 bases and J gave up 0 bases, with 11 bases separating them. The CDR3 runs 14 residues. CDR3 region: CSAKRITSTDTQYF. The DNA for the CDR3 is TGCAGTGCTAAGCGGATAACTAGCACAGATACGCAGTATTTT.

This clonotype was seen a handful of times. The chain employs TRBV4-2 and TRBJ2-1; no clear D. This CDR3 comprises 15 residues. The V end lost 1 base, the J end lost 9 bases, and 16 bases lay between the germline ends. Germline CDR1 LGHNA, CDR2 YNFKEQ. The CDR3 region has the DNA TGTGCCAGCAGCCAAGGCGGACCCCTATGGGGTGAGCAGTTCTTC. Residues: CASSQGGPLWGEQFF.

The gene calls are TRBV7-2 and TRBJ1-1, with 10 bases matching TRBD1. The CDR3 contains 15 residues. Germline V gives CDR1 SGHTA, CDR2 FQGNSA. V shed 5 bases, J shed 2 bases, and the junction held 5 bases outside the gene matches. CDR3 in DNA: TGTGCCAGCAGCCGGACAGGGGGGGTTAACACTGAAGCTTTCTTT. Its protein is CASSRTGGVNTEAFF.

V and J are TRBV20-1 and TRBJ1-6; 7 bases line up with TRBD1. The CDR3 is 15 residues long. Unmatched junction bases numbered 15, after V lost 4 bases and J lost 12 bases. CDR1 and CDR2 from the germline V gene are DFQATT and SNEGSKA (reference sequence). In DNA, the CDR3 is TGCAGTGCTAACGATATGACAGGGAGTAGGGGACCCCTCCACTTT. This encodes CSANDMTGSRGPLHF.

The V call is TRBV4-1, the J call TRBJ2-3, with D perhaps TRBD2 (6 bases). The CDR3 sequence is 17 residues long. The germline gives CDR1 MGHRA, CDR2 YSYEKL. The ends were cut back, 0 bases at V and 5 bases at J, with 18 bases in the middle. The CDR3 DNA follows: TGCGCCAGCAGCCAAGACATAAGGCGGGGCCCACAAGATACGCAGTATTTT. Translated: CASSQDIRRGPQDTQYF.

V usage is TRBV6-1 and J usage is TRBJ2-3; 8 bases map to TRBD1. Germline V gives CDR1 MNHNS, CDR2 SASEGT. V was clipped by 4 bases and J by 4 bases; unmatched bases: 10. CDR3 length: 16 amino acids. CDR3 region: CASSGDRGGGADTQYF. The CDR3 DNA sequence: TGTGCCAGCAGTGGAGACAGGGGTGGGGGCGCAGATACGCAGTATTTT.

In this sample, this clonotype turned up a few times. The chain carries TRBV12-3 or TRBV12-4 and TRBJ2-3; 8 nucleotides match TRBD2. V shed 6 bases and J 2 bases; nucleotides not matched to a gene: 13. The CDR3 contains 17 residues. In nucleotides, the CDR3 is TGTGCCAGCAGCCGCCTTGGGGGCGGGGGGCTCACAGATACGCAGTATTTT. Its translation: CASSRLGGGGLTDTQYF.

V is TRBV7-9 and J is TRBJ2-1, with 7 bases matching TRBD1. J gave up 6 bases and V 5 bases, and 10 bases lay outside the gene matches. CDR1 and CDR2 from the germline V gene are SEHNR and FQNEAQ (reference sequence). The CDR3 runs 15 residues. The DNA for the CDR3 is TGTGCCAGCAGCACCCCGACAGGGTGGAGCAATGAGCAGTTCTTC. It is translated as CASSTPTGWSNEQFF.

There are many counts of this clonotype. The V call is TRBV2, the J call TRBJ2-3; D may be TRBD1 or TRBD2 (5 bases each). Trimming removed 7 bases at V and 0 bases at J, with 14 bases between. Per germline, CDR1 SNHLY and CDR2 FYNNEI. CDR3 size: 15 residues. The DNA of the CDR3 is TGTGCCAGCACCCGGGACCTACCTAGCACAGATACGCAGTATTTT. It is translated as CASTRDLPSTDTQYF.

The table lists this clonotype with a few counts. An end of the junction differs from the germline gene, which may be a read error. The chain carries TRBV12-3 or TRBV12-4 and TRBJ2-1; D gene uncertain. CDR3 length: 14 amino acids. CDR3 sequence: CASSVASVPNEQFF. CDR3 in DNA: TGTGCCAGCAGTGTAGCCTCCGTCCCAAATGAGCAGTTCTTC.

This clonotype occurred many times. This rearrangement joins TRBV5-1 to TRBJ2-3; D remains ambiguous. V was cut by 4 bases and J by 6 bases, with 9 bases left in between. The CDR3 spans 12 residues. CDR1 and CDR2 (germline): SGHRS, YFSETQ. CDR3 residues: CASSLALDTQYF. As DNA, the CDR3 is TGCGCCAGCAGCCTGGCCCTGGATACGCAGTATTTT.

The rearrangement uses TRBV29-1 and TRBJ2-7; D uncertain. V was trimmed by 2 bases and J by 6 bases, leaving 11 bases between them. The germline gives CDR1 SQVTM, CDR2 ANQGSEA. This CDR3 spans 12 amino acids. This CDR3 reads CSVESVRREQYF. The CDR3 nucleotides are TGCAGCGTTGAATCGGTAAGGCGCGAGCAGTACTTC.

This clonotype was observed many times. CDR3 sequence: CASSYRFSTDTQYF. As DNA, the CDR3 is TGTGCCAGCAGCTACAGGTTTAGCACAGATACGCAGTATTTT. The chain recombines TRBV12-3 or TRBV12-4 with TRBJ2-3; perhaps TRBD1 as D (5 bases). This CDR3 has 14 residues. Trimming shortened V by 6 bases and J by 0 bases, and 10 bases separated the two germline ends.

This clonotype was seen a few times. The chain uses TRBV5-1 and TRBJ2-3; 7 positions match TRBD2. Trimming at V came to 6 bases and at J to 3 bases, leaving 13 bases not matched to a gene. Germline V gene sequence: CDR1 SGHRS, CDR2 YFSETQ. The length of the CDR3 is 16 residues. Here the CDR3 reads CASNLNYPGGTDTQYF. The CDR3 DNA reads TGCGCCAGCAACCTGAATTATCCGGGGGGTACAGATACGCAGTATTTT.

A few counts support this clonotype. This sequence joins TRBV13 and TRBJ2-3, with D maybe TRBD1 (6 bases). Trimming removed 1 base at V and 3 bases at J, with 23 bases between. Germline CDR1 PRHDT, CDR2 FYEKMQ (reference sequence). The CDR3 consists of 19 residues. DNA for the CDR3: TGTGCCAGCAGCTTAGTCCCCCAACTCAACCCCGACAGGACAGATACGCAGTATTTT. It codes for CASSLVPQLNPDRTDTQYF.

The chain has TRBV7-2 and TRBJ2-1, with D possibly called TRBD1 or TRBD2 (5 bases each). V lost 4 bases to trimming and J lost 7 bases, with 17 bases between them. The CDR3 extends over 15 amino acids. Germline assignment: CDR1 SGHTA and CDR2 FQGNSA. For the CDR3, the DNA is TGTGCCAGCAGCTCCGACATCACTGAGGGGAATGAGCAGTTCTTC. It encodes CASSSDITEGNEQFF.

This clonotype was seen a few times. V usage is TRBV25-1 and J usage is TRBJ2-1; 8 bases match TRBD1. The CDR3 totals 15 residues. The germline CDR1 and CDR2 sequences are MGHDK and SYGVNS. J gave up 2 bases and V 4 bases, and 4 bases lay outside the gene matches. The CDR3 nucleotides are TGTGCCAGCAGTGCGACAGGGGCAACCTACAATGAGCAGTTCTTC. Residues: CASSATGATYNEQFF. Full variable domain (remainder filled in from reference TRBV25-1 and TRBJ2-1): EADIYQTPRYLVIGTGKKITLECSQTMGHDKMYWYQQDPGMELHLIHYSYGVNSTEKGDLSSESTVSRIRTEHFPLTLESARPSHTSQYLCASSATGATYNEQFFGPGTRLTVL.